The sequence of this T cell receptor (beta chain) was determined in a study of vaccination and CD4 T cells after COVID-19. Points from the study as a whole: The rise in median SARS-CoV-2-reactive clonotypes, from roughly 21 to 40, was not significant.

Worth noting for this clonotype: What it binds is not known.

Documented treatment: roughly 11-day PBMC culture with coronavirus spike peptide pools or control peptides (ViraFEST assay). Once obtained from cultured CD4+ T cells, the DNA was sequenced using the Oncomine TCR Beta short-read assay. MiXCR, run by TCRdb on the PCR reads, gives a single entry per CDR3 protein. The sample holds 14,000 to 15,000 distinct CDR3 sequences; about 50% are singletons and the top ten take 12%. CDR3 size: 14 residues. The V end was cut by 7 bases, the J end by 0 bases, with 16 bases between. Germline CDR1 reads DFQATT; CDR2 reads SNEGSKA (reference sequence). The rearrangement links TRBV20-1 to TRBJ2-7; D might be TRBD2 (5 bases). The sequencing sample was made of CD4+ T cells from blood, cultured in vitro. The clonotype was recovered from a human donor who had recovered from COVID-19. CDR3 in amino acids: CSGVSGRPSYEQYF. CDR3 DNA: TGCAGTGGGGTGAGCGGTAGACCCTCCTACGAGCAGTACTTC.